This TCR beta chain stems from a study of PD-L1 blockade in urothelial cancer. Study details: Males with bladder-origin urothelial cancer constituted about 90% of the roughly 30 patients. General study points: Durable-benefit patients had greater expansion of tumor-associated blood clones at 3 weeks.

As to this clone: The antigen is unknown.

Time point here: peripheral blood 6 weeks after treatment start. Assay: immunoSEQ multiplex PCR; the TCRdb copy retains only in-frame clones and omits some. The top ten hold around 11% of the sample, which has more than 60,000 clones, roughly 86% seen once. Sample: PBMCs, taken around atezolizumab (anti-PD-L1) treatment. The receptor comes from a man between 60 and 75 years old with urothelial cancer.

The CDR3 DNA reads as TGCGCCAGCAGCCGACAGGGTCGCAATGAGCAGTTCTTC. It specifies CASSRQGRNEQFF. This rearrangement joins TRBV5-1 to TRBJ2-1, with TRBD1 matching 7 bases. The CDR3 is 13 residues long. V trimming: 4 bases; J trimming: 6 bases; junction bases outside the gene matches: 4. The germline CDR1 and CDR2 sequences are SGHRS and YFSETQ.